Each of the 20 T cell receptor beta chains below was sequenced from the same sample in a study of shared clonotypes between healthy human individuals. Using immunoSEQ multiplex PCR, the repertoire was profiled, and TCRdb retains in-frame clones only, with some absent. Here the sample spans about 800,000 clones, about 96% being singletons. The naive CD8 subset, CD45RO-negative cells positively selected for CCR7, excluded terminally differentiated effector memory CD45RA+ cells. The specimen was naive CD8+ T cells sorted from blood. The receptors derive from a young man in good health.

The chain uses TRBV5-1 and TRBJ1-1; the D is unclear. CDR1 and CDR2 from the germline V gene are SGHRS and YFSETQ. V was cut by 0 bases and J by 1 base, with 16 bases left in between. The CDR3 spans 17 residues. As DNA, the CDR3 is TGCGCCAGCAGCTTGGGGTTTGGGGAGAAGGGGAACACTGAAGCTTTCTTT. Amino acid sequence: CASSLGFGEKGNTEAFF.

The J gene is TRBJ2-1, the V gene TRBV13; D ambiguous. Per the germline V gene, CDR1 is PRHDT and CDR2 is FYEKMQ (reference sequence). This CDR3 comprises 13 residues. V shed 4 bases and J shed 4 bases, with 8 bases lying between them. CDR3 amino acids: CASSSSNYNEQFF. Here the CDR3 DNA reads TGTGCCAGCAGCTCATCAAATTACAATGAGCAGTTCTTC.

Notes on this clone: Within the sample, other DNA sequences also encode this same CDR3. The V and J genes are TRBV27 and TRBJ2-5; D is undetermined. CDR1 MNHEY and CDR2 SMNVEV come from the germline V gene (reference sequence). The CDR3 loop spans 12 amino acids. V lost 5 bases to trimming and J lost 4 bases, with 8 bases between them. The CDR3: CASSRPGETQYF. DNA of the CDR3: TGTGCCAGCAGTCGGCCGGGAGAGACCCAGTACTTC.

This chain links TRBV29-1 with TRBJ2-7; D gene uncertain. This CDR3 is built from 13 residues. V lost 4 bases and J 0 bases, leaving 10 bases between the germline ends. Germline V lookup: CDR1 SQVTM, CDR2 ANQGSEA. CDR3 DNA: TGCAGCGTTGTGGCGGTTGACTCCTACGAGCAGTACTTC. Its protein product is CSVVAVDSYEQYF.

The V gene is TRBV5-4, the J gene TRBJ2-1; D not certain. The CDR3 runs 14 residues. Germline V gene data show CDR1 as SGHNT and CDR2 as YYREEE (reference sequence). V was trimmed by 6 bases and J by 3 bases, leaving 13 bases between them. CDR3 nucleotides: TGTGCCAGCACCAACCGGGCCCTCTACAATGAGCAGTTCTTC. This gives the protein CASTNRALYNEQFF.

The J gene is TRBJ2-7, the V gene TRBV29-1; TRBD1 aligns across 12 bases. Trimming took 4 bases from V and 3 from J; bases not matched to a gene: 7. Germline assignment: CDR1 SQVTM and CDR2 ANQGSEA. The CDR3 spans 15 residues. The CDR3 DNA follows: TGCAGCGTTGCTGGGACAGGGGGCGAAGGCTACGAGCAGTACTTC. Protein: CSVAGTGGEGYEQYF.

The chain is built from TRBV11-1 and TRBJ2-1; no definite D call. The CDR3 is made up of 14 amino acids. Trimming removed 5 bases from V and 5 bases from J, with 13 bases in between. Germline CDR1 is SGHAT and CDR2 is FQDESV (reference sequence). CDR3 nucleotide sequence: TGTGCCAGCAGCCCCGTGGTAACAAACAATGAGCAGTTCTTC. Encoded protein: CASSPVVTNNEQFF.

This chain links TRBV27 with TRBJ2-3, with 11 bases lining up with TRBD1. V lost 6 bases and J lost 7; bases outside the gene matches: 21. CDR1 and CDR2 from the germline V gene are MNHEY and SMNVEV (reference sequence). This CDR3 region has 19 residues. The CDR3 loop is CASSPLGQGASVDSNTQYF. For the CDR3, the DNA is TGTGCCAGCAGCCCGCTTGGACAGGGGGCATCAGTTGACTCCAATACGCAGTATTTT.

Remarks on this clone: The same CDR3 arises from other DNA sequences in this sample as well. The chain links TRBV7-9 to TRBJ1-2; 8 bases align to TRBD1. CDR3 size: 14 residues. CDR1 is SEHNR and CDR2 is FQNEAQ in the germline V gene (reference sequence). V shed 1 base, J shed 7 bases, and the junction held 5 bases outside the gene matches. The chain's CDR3 is CASSLGQGASGYTF. The DNA for the CDR3 is TGTGCCAGCAGCTTAGGGCAGGGGGCCTCTGGCTACACCTTC.

The chain is built from TRBV6-1 and TRBJ2-7, with unresolved D. V was clipped by 6 bases and J by 4 bases, with 4 bases between them. CDR1 and CDR2 from the germline V gene are MNHNS and SASEGT. The CDR3 covers 10 residues. In nucleotides, the CDR3 is TGTGCCAGCAGGGAATACGAGCAGTACTTC. This sequence encodes CASREYEQYF.

The rearrangement uses TRBV27 and TRBJ2-2, with D possibly matching TRBD2 (5 bases). The CDR3 has 16 amino acids. V shed 7 bases and J shed 5 bases, with 20 bases lying between them. The germline gives CDR1 MNHEY, CDR2 SMNVEV (reference sequence). The CDR3 coding sequence is TGTGCCAGCATTAGTTTGAGCCGGCGGGTGACCGGGGAGCTGTTTTTT. Translation: CASISLSRRVTGELFF.

The chain links TRBV27 to TRBJ2-1; 10 bases line up with TRBD1. CDR3 length: 17 residues. Trimming removed 3 bases from V and 6 bases from J; junction bases left unmatched: 11. Germline V CDR1 and CDR2: MNHEY, SMNVEV (reference sequence). The CDR3 sequence is CASSFSRTGGPLNEQFF. CDR3 bases: TGTGCCAGCAGTTTCTCGCGGACAGGGGGGCCTCTCAATGAGCAGTTCTTC.

As regards this clone: Other DNA sequences from this sample encode an identical CDR3 as well. The genes are TRBV7-9 and TRBJ2-1; D remains ambiguous. The CDR3 length is 12 residues. Trimming took off 0 bases at V and 6 bases at J, with 3 bases between the two ends. Germline CDR1 is SEHNR and CDR2 is FQNEAQ (reference sequence). The CDR3: CASSLAVNEQFF. DNA of the CDR3: TGTGCCAGCAGCTTAGCTGTCAATGAGCAGTTCTTC.

The chain links TRBV29-1 to TRBJ2-1; 9 bases line up with TRBD2. The CDR3 runs 14 residues. After removal of 6 bases from V and 4 bases from J, the junction contained 7 bases not matched to a gene. The germline V gene has CDR1 SQVTM and CDR2 ANQGSEA. CDR3 sequence: CSVDGLATYNEQFF. The CDR3 DNA reads as TGCAGCGTGGATGGACTAGCGACTTACAATGAGCAGTTCTTC.

The chain combines TRBV4-1 with TRBJ2-7; D unresolved. The CDR3 totals 15 residues. The ends were cut back, 3 bases at V and 3 bases at J, with 15 bases in the middle. Looked up from germline, CDR1 is MGHRA and CDR2 is YSYEKL. The CDR3 region has the DNA TGCGCCAGCAGCCATCTAAGTCACCCCTACTACGAGCAGTACTTC. This translates into CASSHLSHPYYEQYF.

This sequence joins TRBV11-2 and TRBJ2-7; possibly TRBD1 for D (6 bases). Germline loops: CDR1 SGHAT, CDR2 FQNNGV. CDR3 size: 14 residues. V lost 3 bases, J lost 1 base, and 10 bases lay in between. CDR3 region: CASSLRGLSYEQYF. CDR3 nucleotide sequence: TGTGCCAGCAGCTTGAGGGGGTTGTCCTACGAGCAGTACTTC.

V usage is TRBV28 and J usage is TRBJ2-1; TRBD1 agrees at 8 bases. Germline trimming cut 2 bases from V and 5 bases from J; bases unmatched to any gene: 5. CDR1 and CDR2 (germline): MDHEN, SYDVKM. The CDR3 contains 15 residues. DNA of the CDR3: TGTGCCAGCAGTTTAAGGACAGGGCTGGACAATGAGCAGTTCTTC. Its protein product is CASSLRTGLDNEQFF. Using reference TRBV28 and TRBJ2-1 for the parts outside the CDR3, the full variable domain is DVKVTQSSRYLVKRTGEKVFLECVQDMDHENMFWYRQDPGLGLRLIYFSYDVKMKEKGDIPEGYSVSREKKERFSLILESASTNQTSMYLCASSLRTGLDNEQFFGPGTRLTVL.

This clone was picked up one time. The chain links TRBV28 to TRBJ1-1, with 8 bases matching TRBD1. Trimming removed 2 bases from V and 1 base from J; junction bases left unmatched: 9. The CDR3 covers 17 residues. Germline assignment: CDR1 MDHEN and CDR2 SYDVKM. Here the CDR3 reads CASSLSGQGFANTEAFF. CDR3 in DNA: TGTGCCAGCAGTTTAAGTGGACAGGGTTTTGCGAACACTGAAGCTTTCTTT.

For the CDR3, the DNA is TGTGCCATCAGTGTCTACGGGCAAGAGCGAAGGGAGACCCAGTACTTC. This encodes CAISVYGQERRETQYF. The genes are TRBV10-3 and TRBJ2-5, with unresolved D. The CDR3 consists of 16 residues. CDR1 is ENHRY, CDR2 SYGVKD, per germline. The V end lost 4 bases, the J end lost 5 bases, and 20 bases lay between the germline ends.

This chain joins TRBV6-6 and TRBJ2-1; D remains unclear. Germline loops: CDR1 MNHNY, CDR2 SVGAGI (reference sequence). The germline V and J ends were trimmed by 3 bases and 2 bases, with 14 bases remaining between them. The CDR3 sequence is 16 residues long. The CDR3 sequence: CASSYRAAQTYNEQFF. The CDR3 nucleotides read TGTGCCAGCAGTTATCGGGCGGCGCAAACCTACAATGAGCAGTTCTTC.